This TCR beta chain was recovered during a study of T cell responses to AZD1222 COVID-19 vaccine. Study as a whole: Second-dose intervals near 4 or 12 weeks were combined. Study findings and constraints: Spike-specific TCR breadth rose after two AZD1222 doses, and depth rose as well. It should be noted that donors were predominantly white British and more often female, and clonal diversity was possibly underestimated. There were vaccine-associated CD4 TCRs across spike, dominant at 160-218 and 743-854.

Measured with immunoSEQ multiplex PCR; TCRdb has only the in-frame clones, and not every one. The sample contains some 120,000 clones, over 85% of which appear only once. V lost 4 bases and J lost 6, with 13 bases in between. The germline V gene encodes CDR1 SGHNT and CDR2 YENEEA. There are 13 residues in the CDR3. With respect to this clone: What it binds is unknown.

The chain carries TRBV11-3 and TRBJ2-7, with D perhaps matching TRBD2 (6 bases). This receptor was identified in an adult in good health. Source: peripheral blood, taken on day 0 of AZD1222 vaccination. The CDR3 nucleotides are TGTGCCAGCAGCTCGCGTCCTAGCGCCGAGCAGTACTTC. This encodes CASSSRPSAEQYF. The full variable domain, its missing parts supplied by reference TRBV11-3 and TRBJ2-7, is EAGVVQSPRYKIIEKKQPVAFWCNPISGHNTLYWYLQNLGQGPELLIRYENEEAVDDSQLPKDRFSAERLKGVDSTLKIQPAELGDSAVYLCASSSRPSAEQYFGPGTRLTVT.